This T cell receptor (beta chain) was sequenced for a study of blood T cell repertoires in COVID-19. The V end was cut by 5 bases, the J end by 2 bases, with 9 bases between. The CDR3 is made up of 14 amino acids. The germline V gene encodes CDR1 SEHNR and CDR2 FQNEAQ (reference sequence). The data were produced by immunoSEQ multiplex PCR, yet TCRdb's version contains in-frame clones alone and is incomplete. Among around 100,000 clones listed, around 80% were seen once. The clonotype comes from a human donor in a cohort sampled during active COVID-19. Material for sequencing was peripheral blood. The chain has TRBV7-9 and TRBJ2-2, with unresolved D. CDR3 DNA sequence: TGTGCCAGCAGCGCCGATAGCAACACCGGGGAGCTGTTTTTT. As protein: CASSADSNTGELFF. The full variable domain, rest sourced from reference TRBV7-9 and TRBJ2-2, is DTGVSQNPRHKITKRGQNVTFRCDPISEHNRLYWYRQTLGQGPEFLTYFQNEAQLEKSRLLSDRFSAERPKGSFSTLEIQRTEQGDSAMYLCASSADSNTGELFFGEGSRLTVL.